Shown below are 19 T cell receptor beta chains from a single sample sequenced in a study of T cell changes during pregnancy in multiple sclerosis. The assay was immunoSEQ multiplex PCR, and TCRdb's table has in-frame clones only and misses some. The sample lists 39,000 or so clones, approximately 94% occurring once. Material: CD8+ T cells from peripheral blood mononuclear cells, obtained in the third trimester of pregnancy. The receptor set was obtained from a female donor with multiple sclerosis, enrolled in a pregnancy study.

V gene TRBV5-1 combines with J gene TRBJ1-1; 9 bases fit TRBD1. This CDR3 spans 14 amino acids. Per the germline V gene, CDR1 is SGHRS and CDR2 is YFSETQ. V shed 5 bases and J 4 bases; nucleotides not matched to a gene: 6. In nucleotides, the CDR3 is TGCGCCAGCAGACCCGGACAGGGGAGCACTGAAGCTTTCTTT. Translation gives CASRPGQGSTEAFF. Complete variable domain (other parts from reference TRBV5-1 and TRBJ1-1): KAGVTQTPRYLIKTRGQQVTLSCSPISGHRSVSWYQQTPGQGLQFLFEYFSETQRNKGNFPGRFSGRQFSNSRSEMNVSTLELGDSALYLCASRPGQGSTEAFFGQGTRLTVV.

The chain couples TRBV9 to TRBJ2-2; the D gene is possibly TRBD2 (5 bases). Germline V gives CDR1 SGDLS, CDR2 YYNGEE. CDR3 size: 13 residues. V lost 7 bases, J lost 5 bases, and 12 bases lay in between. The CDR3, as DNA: TGTGCCAGCGGTCATGGACTTACCGGGGAGCTGTTTTTT. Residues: CASGHGLTGELFF.

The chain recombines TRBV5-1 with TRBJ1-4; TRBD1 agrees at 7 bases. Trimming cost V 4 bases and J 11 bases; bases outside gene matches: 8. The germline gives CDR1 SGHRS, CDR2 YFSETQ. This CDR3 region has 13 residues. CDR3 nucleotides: TGCGCCAGCAGCGAGGAGGGGGCGCGGAAACTGTTTTTT. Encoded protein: CASSEEGARKLFF.

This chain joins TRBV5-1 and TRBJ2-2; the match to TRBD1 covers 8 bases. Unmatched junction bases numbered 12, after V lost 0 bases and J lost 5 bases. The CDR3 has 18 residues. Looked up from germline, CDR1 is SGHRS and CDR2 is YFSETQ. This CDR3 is CASSLGQGALRGTGELFF. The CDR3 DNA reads TGCGCCAGCAGCTTGGGGCAGGGGGCGCTTCGGGGGACCGGGGAGCTGTTTTTT.

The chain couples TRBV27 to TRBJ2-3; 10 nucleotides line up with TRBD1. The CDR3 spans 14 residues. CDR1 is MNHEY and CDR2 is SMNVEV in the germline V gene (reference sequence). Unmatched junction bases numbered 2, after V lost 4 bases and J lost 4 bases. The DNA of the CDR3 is TGTGCCAGCAGTTCGGACAGGGGGTCAGATACGCAGTATTTT. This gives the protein CASSSDRGSDTQYF.

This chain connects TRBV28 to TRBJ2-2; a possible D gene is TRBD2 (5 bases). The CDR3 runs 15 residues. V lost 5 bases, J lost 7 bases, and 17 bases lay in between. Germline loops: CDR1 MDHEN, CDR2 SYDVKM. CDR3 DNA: TGTGCCAGCAGTGTCTACAGAGGGCAGGACGGGGAGCTGTTTTTT. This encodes CASSVYRGQDGELFF.

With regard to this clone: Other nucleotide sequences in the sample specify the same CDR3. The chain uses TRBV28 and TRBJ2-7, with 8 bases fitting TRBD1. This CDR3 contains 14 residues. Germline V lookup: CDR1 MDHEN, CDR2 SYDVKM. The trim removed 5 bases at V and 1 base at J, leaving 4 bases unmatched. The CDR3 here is CASSGQGLSYEQYF. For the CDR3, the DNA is TGTGCCAGCAGTGGACAGGGATTATCCTACGAGCAGTACTTC.

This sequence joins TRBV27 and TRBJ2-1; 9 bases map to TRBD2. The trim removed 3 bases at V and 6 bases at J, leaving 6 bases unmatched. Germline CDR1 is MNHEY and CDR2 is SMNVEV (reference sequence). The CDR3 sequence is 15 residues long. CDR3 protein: CASSLAGGPGNEQFF. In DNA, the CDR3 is TGTGCCAGCAGTTTGGCGGGAGGGCCGGGCAATGAGCAGTTCTTC.

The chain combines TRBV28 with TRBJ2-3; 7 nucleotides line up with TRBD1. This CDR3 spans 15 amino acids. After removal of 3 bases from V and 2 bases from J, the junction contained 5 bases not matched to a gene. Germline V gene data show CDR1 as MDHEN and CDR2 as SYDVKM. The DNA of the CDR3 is TGTGCCAGCAGTTTTGACAGGGACCTCACAGATACGCAGTATTTT. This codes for CASSFDRDLTDTQYF.

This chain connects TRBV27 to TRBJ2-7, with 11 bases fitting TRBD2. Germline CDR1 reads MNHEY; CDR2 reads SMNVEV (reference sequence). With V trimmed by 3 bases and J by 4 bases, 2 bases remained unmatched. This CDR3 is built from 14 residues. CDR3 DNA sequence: TGTGCCAGCAGTTTCAGGACTAGCGGGTACGAGCAGTACTTC. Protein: CASSFRTSGYEQYF.

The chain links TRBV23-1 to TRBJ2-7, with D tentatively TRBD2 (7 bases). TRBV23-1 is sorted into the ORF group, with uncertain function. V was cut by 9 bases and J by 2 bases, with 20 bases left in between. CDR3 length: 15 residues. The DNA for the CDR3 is TGCGCCAGTAGGGGGGGCCCGAGATTGACCTACGAGCAGTACTTC. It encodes CASRGGPRLTYEQYF.

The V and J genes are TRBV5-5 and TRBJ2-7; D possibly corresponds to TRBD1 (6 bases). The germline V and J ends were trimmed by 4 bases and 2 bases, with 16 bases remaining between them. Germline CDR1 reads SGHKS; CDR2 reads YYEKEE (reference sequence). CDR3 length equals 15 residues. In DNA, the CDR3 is TGTGCCAGCAGCAAGGGACATTACCCTACCTACGAGCAGTACTTC. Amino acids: CASSKGHYPTYEQYF.

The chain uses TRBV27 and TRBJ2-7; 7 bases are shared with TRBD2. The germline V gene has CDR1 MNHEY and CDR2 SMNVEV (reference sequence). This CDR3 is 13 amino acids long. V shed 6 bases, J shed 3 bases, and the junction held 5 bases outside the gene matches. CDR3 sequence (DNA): TGTGCCAGCAGGGCGGGAGCGGGCTACGAGCAGTACTTC. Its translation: CASRAGAGYEQYF.

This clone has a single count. The CDR3 sequence: CASGLTSGTHFSKTYNEQFF. The CDR3 DNA is TGTGCCAGCGGACTAACTAGCGGGACCCACTTCTCTAAGACCTACAATGAGCAGTTCTTC. This chain connects TRBV9 to TRBJ2-1; 10 bases are a match to TRBD2. CDR3 size: 20 residues. The germline V gene encodes CDR1 SGDLS and CDR2 YYNGEE. V lost 7 bases to trimming and J lost 2 bases; unmatched junction nucleotides: 21.

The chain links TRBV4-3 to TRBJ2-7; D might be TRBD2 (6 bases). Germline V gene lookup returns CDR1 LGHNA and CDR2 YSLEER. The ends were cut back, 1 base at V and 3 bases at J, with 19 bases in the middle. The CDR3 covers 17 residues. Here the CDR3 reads CASSQAWGDWTVYEQYF. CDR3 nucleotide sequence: TGCGCCAGCAGCCAAGCCTGGGGGGACTGGACGGTCTACGAGCAGTACTTC.

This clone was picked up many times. The CDR3 reads CASSEAGGASYEQYF. DNA of the CDR3: TGTGCCAGCAGTGAAGCTGGGGGCGCCTCCTACGAGCAGTACTTC. This rearrangement joins TRBV6-1 to TRBJ2-7; tentative D call: TRBD1 (6 bases). This CDR3 spans 15 amino acids. CDR1 is MNHNS and CDR2 is SASEGT in the germline V gene. Deletions cut 0 bases from V and 0 bases from J, with 9 bases between.

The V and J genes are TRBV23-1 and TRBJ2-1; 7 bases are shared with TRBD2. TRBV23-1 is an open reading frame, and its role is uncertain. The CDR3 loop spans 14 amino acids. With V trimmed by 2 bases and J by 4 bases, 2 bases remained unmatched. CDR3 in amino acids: CASSQVLAYNEQFF. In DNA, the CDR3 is TGCGCCAGCAGTCAAGTACTAGCGTACAATGAGCAGTTCTTC.

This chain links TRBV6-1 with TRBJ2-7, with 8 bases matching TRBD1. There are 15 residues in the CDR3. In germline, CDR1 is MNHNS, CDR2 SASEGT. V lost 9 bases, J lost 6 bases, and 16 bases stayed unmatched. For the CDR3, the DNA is TGTGCCAGGGCAAGAAAAACGACAGGGGAGTTCGAGCAGTACTTC. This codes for CARARKTTGEFEQYF.

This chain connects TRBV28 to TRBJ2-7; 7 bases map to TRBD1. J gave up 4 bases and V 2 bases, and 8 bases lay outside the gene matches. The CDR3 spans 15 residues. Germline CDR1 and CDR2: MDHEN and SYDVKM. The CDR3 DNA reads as TGTGCCAGCAGTTTACAGGGGGTGAGCTCTTACGAGCAGTACTTC. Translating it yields CASSLQGVSSYEQYF.